The clone carrying this T cell receptor (beta chain) has at least ten counts. At one end, the junction sequence differs from germline, possibly due to a read error. This record comes from a study of blood T cells in healthy people across ages. About the research overall: Template switching retrieved approximately one barcoded beta molecule for each two T cells.

A J-beta primer mix and a sample-barcoded 5' primer were used in a second PCR of roughly 7 to 12 cycles. A single record per CDR3 protein comes from TCRdb applying MiXCR to the 5' RACE reads. This sample has 1.4 million or so distinct CDR3 sequences, with roughly two fifths found just once. Sequencing input: blood. The sequence came from a woman aged 18-29 years in good health.

The CDR3 DNA sequence: TGTGCCAGCAGTTTAGGTCCGGAGAACACTGAAGCTTTCTTT. It specifies CASSLGPENTEAFF. This rearrangement joins TRBV5-1 to TRBJ1-1; no clear D. The V gene's germline CDR1 is SGHRS and CDR2 YFSETQ. This CDR3 has 14 residues.